A single sample gave rise to the 5 T cell receptor beta chains below, sequenced in a study of blood T cell repertoires in COVID-19. Method: immunoSEQ multiplex PCR; TCRdb's copy keeps in-frame clones and lacks some. The sample has fewer than 250,000 clones, around 87% seen once; the top ten hold 3%. The sample comprised peripheral blood. The receptors shown here come from a man aged 55 to 70 with acute or convalescent COVID-19.

The chain recombines TRBV7-2 with TRBJ1-1, with 7 bases lining up with TRBD1. The CDR3 consists of 14 residues. V shed 3 bases, J shed 4 bases, and the junction held 5 bases outside the gene matches. Germline V gives CDR1 SGHTA, CDR2 FQGNSA. This CDR3 reads CASSFAGQATEAFF. DNA of the CDR3: TGTGCCAGCAGCTTTGCAGGACAGGCCACTGAAGCTTTCTTT. Together with reference TRBV7-2 and TRBJ1-1, the CDR3 gives the full variable domain: GAGVSQSPSNKVTEKGKDVELRCDPISGHTALYWYRQSLGQGLEFLIYFQGNSAPDKSGLPSDRFSAERTGGSVSTLTIQRTQQEDSAVYLCASSFAGQATEAFFGQGTRLTVV.

This chain connects TRBV4-1 to TRBJ1-1; 10 positions match TRBD1. Germline values: CDR1 MGHRA, CDR2 YSYEKL. Losses at the gene ends were 0 bases for V and 1 base for J; bases not matched to a gene: 8. This CDR3 contains 18 residues. The CDR3 DNA follows: TGCGCCAGCAGCCAAGAGCCGGGACAGGGGATACAGAACACTGAAGCTTTCTTT. It is translated as CASSQEPGQGIQNTEAFF.

The gene calls are TRBV4-1 and TRBJ2-7, with 12 bases identical to TRBD2. V dropped 5 bases and J dropped 7; count of bases not matched to a gene: 9. Per germline, CDR1 MGHRA and CDR2 YSYEKL. CDR3 length equals 15 residues. The CDR3 DNA sequence: TGCGCCAGCAGCTACACTAGCGGGGGGTCGAGAGAGCAGTACTTC. It codes for CASSYTSGGSREQYF.

The chain employs TRBV18 and TRBJ1-6; possible D gene TRBD1, 6 bases. Germline V lookup: CDR1 KGHSH, CDR2 LQKENI. The CDR3 totals 13 residues. V lost 8 bases to trimming and J lost 7 bases, with 12 bases between them. The CDR3 spells CASARDTNSPLHF. The CDR3 bases are TGTGCCAGCGCCCGGGACACGAATTCACCCCTCCACTTT.

The chain recombines TRBV27 with TRBJ1-1; maybe TRBD1 (5 bases). The V and J ends lost 2 bases and 3 bases respectively, with 10 bases between them. The CDR3 extends over 14 amino acids. In germline, CDR1 is MNHEY, CDR2 SMNVEV (reference sequence). For the CDR3, the DNA is TGTGCCAGCAGTTTACGGGGGGGATACACTGAAGCTTTCTTT. Translation gives CASSLRGGYTEAFF.